These 5 T cell receptor beta chains were sequenced from one sample in a study of cytomegalovirus exposure and HLA in healthy donors. 13 Jbeta primers and 60 Vbeta primers were used for the PCR. The table came from immunoSEQ multiplex PCR; TCRdb's copy has only in-frame clones and leaves some out. The sample has about 130,000 clones, 65% to 85% seen once. The sequenced sample consisted of PBMCs. The receptors stem from a woman in her 40s in good health and CMV-seronegative.

This chain links TRBV28 with TRBJ2-3, with 7 nucleotides matching TRBD1. The CDR3 totals 18 residues. The V segment lost 0 bases and the J segment 6 bases; nucleotides outside the gene matches: 15. Germline CDR1 MDHEN, CDR2 SYDVKM. CDR3 region: CASSLWRAPGQDDDTQYF. The CDR3 coding sequence is TGTGCCAGCAGTTTATGGAGAGCCCCCGGACAGGACGATGATACGCAGTATTTT. The full variable domain, with the rest looked up from reference TRBV28 and TRBJ2-3, is DVKVTQSSRYLVKRTGEKVFLECVQDMDHENMFWYRQDPGLGLRLIYFSYDVKMKEKGDIPEGYSVSREKKERFSLILESASTNQTSMYLCASSLWRAPGQDDDTQYFGPGTRLTVL.

The rearrangement uses TRBV6-1 and TRBJ2-5; 7 bases are shared with TRBD2. The V and J ends lost 4 bases and 0 bases, in that order; junction bases with no gene match: 11. CDR3 length: 17 residues. Germline CDR1 MNHNS, CDR2 SASEGT. The CDR3 sequence: CASSGLWEGRYQETQYF. The CDR3, as DNA: TGTGCCAGCAGTGGATTGTGGGAGGGGCGGTACCAAGAGACCCAGTACTTC.

This chain links TRBV28 with TRBJ1-2; D is perhaps TRBD1 (6 bases). The V end lost 3 bases, the J end lost 7 bases, and 9 bases lay between the germline ends. The CDR3 loop spans 12 amino acids. CDR1 and CDR2 from the germline V gene are MDHEN and SYDVKM. The DNA for the CDR3 is TGTGCCAGCAGTTTCAGGGGATCTGGCTACACCTTC. Residues: CASSFRGSGYTF.

The genes are TRBV28 and TRBJ1-5, with TRBD1 matching 10 bases. Germline loops: CDR1 MDHEN, CDR2 SYDVKM. After removal of 7 bases from V and 8 bases from J, the junction contained 14 bases not matched to a gene. The CDR3 has 16 residues. The CDR3 DNA sequence: TGTGCCAGCACCCTAACACGGGGACAGGGGCTCAAGCCCCAGCATTTT. The encoded protein is CASTLTRGQGLKPQHF.

The rearrangement links TRBV10-3 to TRBJ2-5; unclear D gene. The J call may be in error: the DNA end matches TRBJ2-7 better. In germline, CDR1 is ENHRY, CDR2 SYGVKD. The CDR3 covers 13 residues. In DNA form, the CDR3 reads TGTGCCATCAGTGAGGGGCAATCCTACGAGCAGTACTTC. This sequence encodes CAISEGQSYEQYF.